The 18 T cell receptor beta chains given below trace back to one sample, sequenced in a study of T cells expressing NK-cell markers. Reanalyzing the 5' RACE reads, TCRdb keeps one entry per CDR3 protein, without DNA. The table counts around 260,000 distinct CDR3 sequences; roughly 4.2% lies in the top ten. Sequences were obtained from blood T cells: a sorted CD56 or NKG2C T cell subset, CD4+ or CD8+ T cells, or bulk PBMC T cells (not recorded which). These receptor sequences come from a woman aged 18-69 years in good health.

The genes are TRBV14 and TRBJ2-3; the D call from TCRdb, TRBD2, cannot be confirmed without DNA. The germline CDR1 and CDR2 sequences are SGHDN and FVKESK. The CDR3 is 16 amino acids. CDR3 region: CASSQDGGVSTDTQYF.

The rearrangement links TRBV7-2 to TRBJ1-2; TCRdb selects TRBD1, and the lack of DNA leaves this call unchecked. This CDR3 has 16 residues. The germline V gene has CDR1 SGHTA and CDR2 FQGNSA. The CDR3 is CASSLTGTGMSYGYTF.

The CDR3 sequence: CATSGSDQYSNQPQHF. The chain links TRBV15 to TRBJ1-5. CDR3 length: 16 amino acids. Germline V CDR1 and CDR2: LNHNV, YYDKDF (reference sequence). Full variable domain (outside the CDR3, taken from reference TRBV15 and TRBJ1-5): DAMVIQNPRYQVTQFGKPVTLSCSQTLNHNVMYWYQQKSSQAPKLLFHYYDKDFNNEADTPDNFQSRRPNTSFCFLDIRSPGLGDTAMYLCATSGSDQYSNQPQHFGDGTRLSIL.

CDR3 in amino acids: CASSLVSLSSYNSPLHF. This chain links TRBV5-1 with TRBJ1-6; TCRdb's assignment of TRBD1 cannot be checked, as there is no DNA. Germline CDR1 SGHRS, CDR2 YFSETQ. This CDR3 has 17 residues. Complete variable domain (other parts from reference TRBV5-1 and TRBJ1-6): KAGVTQTPRYLIKTRGQQVTLSCSPISGHRSVSWYQQTPGQGLQFLFEYFSETQRNKGNFPGRFSGRQFSNSRSEMNVSTLELGDSALYLCASSLVSLSSYNSPLHFGNGTRLTVT.

The V and J genes are TRBV24-1 and TRBJ2-3; no DNA is available, so the TRBD2 call from TCRdb remains unchecked. CDR1 and CDR2 (germline): KGHDR, SFDVKD. The CDR3 runs 18 residues. This CDR3 is CATSDPRGTSGVADTQYF.

The chain couples TRBV20-1 to TRBJ2-1; TCRdb's assignment of TRBD1 cannot be checked, as there is no DNA. This CDR3 has 15 residues. Germline V gives CDR1 DFQATT, CDR2 SNEGSKA (reference sequence). The CDR3: CSASRRTGDHNEQFF.

V gene TRBV20-1 combines with J gene TRBJ1-2. Per the germline V gene, CDR1 is DFQATT and CDR2 is SNEGSKA (reference sequence). This CDR3 comprises 17 residues. CDR3 loop: CSAREGQPIGNPYGYTF.

This chain links TRBV7-8 with TRBJ1-1; with no DNA, the TCRdb D assignment of TRBD1 cannot be verified. The CDR3 is 15 amino acids. Germline CDR1 and CDR2: SGHVS and FQNEAQ. Here the CDR3 reads CASSTKVGGNTEAFF.

The rearrangement links TRBV20-1 to TRBJ2-3; TCRdb designates TRBD1, a call that cannot be tested without DNA. Germline V gene sequence: CDR1 DFQATT, CDR2 SNEGSKA (reference sequence). This CDR3 is 17 amino acids long. Here the CDR3 reads CSASGGGPQGLTDTQYF.

CDR3 region: CASSFGQDTEAFF. This sequence joins TRBV7-3 and TRBJ1-1; TCRdb's D gene call, TRBD1, goes unchecked for lack of DNA. Germline CDR1 reads SGHTA; CDR2 reads FQGTGA. The CDR3 spans 13 residues.

This chain uses TRBV9 with TRBJ2-3; the TRBD1 assignment by TCRdb is unverifiable without DNA. This CDR3 is built from 15 residues. The V gene's germline CDR1 is SGDLS and CDR2 YYNGEE. CDR3 sequence: CASSVWAGDTDTQYF.

V gene TRBV9 combines with J gene TRBJ1-1; TCRdb selects TRBD1, and the lack of DNA leaves this call unchecked. Germline CDR1 is SGDLS and CDR2 is YYNGEE. The CDR3 consists of 17 residues. The CDR3 is CASSAPGSRLKNTEAFF. The variable domain in full, with the rest retrieved from reference TRBV9 and TRBJ1-1, is DSGVTQTPKHLITATGQRVTLRCSPRSGDLSVYWYQQSLDQGLQFLIQYYNGEERAKGNILERFSAQQFPDLHSELNLSSLELGDSALYFCASSAPGSRLKNTEAFFGQGTRLTVV.

CDR3 residues: CASSSRRTGGNEQFF. The chain employs TRBV7-2 and TRBJ2-1; TCRdb lists TRBD1, though no DNA is available to test this call. CDR1 is SGHTA and CDR2 is FQGNSA in the germline V gene. This CDR3 has 15 residues.

This chain links TRBV15 with TRBJ2-3. The length of the CDR3 is 16 residues. Germline assignment: CDR1 LNHNV and CDR2 YYDKDF (reference sequence). CDR3 protein: CATSRDSPGTPDTQYF.

V is TRBV25-1 and J is TRBJ2-2; TCRdb's assignment of TRBD1 cannot be checked, as there is no DNA. This CDR3 region has 15 residues. In germline, CDR1 is MGHDK, CDR2 SYGVNS. The CDR3 sequence is CASRRDSKNTGELFF.

The rearrangement links TRBV24-1 to TRBJ1-5. From germline, CDR1 is KGHDR and CDR2 SFDVKD. The CDR3 runs 15 residues. The CDR3 loop is CATSGRQGGGQPQHF.

The chain carries TRBV12-3 or TRBV12-4 and TRBJ2-7; the D gene TCRdb calls, TRBD1, cannot be checked with no DNA. The CDR3 runs to 16 residues. The CDR3 here is CASSQPDRGRFYEQYF.

The V gene is TRBV20-1, the J gene TRBJ2-7; the D call from TCRdb, TRBD1, cannot be confirmed without DNA. The CDR3 loop spans 17 amino acids. Germline V lookup: CDR1 DFQATT, CDR2 SNEGSKA (reference sequence). This CDR3 reads CSARPPPGRRLSDEQYF.